Listed below are T cell receptor beta chains from one sample, sequenced in a study of cytotoxic CD8 clonotypes in ibrutinib-treated CLL. Generated by immunoSEQ multiplex PCR, the TCRdb table keeps only in-frame clones and is missing some. The data show approximately 35,000 clones, over 70% seen once. Sample: PBMCs, taken at disease progression, from a patient treated with ibrutinib. All receptors derive from a human donor with chronic lymphocytic leukemia. Both conserved end residues are part of each CDR3. Each record gives: CDR3 DNA, CDR3 protein, D gene, clone size, J gene, V gene. The D gene is left open where the match is weak. The listing skips clone size in some rows; elsewhere it reads once, few, many or a size class.

cdr3_nt: TGTGCCAGCAGTTTATTGACTAGCGGGGACACAGATACGCAGTATTTT
cdr3_aa: CASSLLTSGDTDTQYF
d_call: TRBD2
clone_size: few
j_call: TRBJ2-3
v_call: TRBV27

cdr3_nt: TGCGCCAGCAAGGATAGAAGGGCGACCGGGGACGAGCAGTACTTC
cdr3_aa: CASKDRRATGDEQYF
d_call: .
clone_size: .
j_call: TRBJ2-7
v_call: TRBV10-2

cdr3_nt: TGTGCCAGCAGCTTAATGGTTAACAATGAGCAGTTCTTC
cdr3_aa: CASSLMVNNEQFF
d_call: .
clone_size: once
j_call: TRBJ2-1
v_call: TRBV11-3

cdr3_nt: TGTGCCAGCAGCCCTGGGGCCCAGGGGTTCGAGCAGTACTTC
cdr3_aa: CASSPGAQGFEQYF
d_call: .
clone_size: .
j_call: TRBJ2-7
v_call: TRBV9

cdr3_nt: TGCGCCAGCAGCTTTGGGGACAGACCCTACAATGAGCAGTTCTTC
cdr3_aa: CASSFGDRPYNEQFF
d_call: TRBD1
clone_size: .
j_call: TRBJ2-1
v_call: TRBV5-1

cdr3_nt: TGTGCCAGCAGCGACGACAGGGGGGGTTCACCCCTCCACTTT
cdr3_aa: CASSDDRGGSPLHF
d_call: TRBD1
clone_size: medium-sized
j_call: TRBJ1-6
v_call: TRBV6-4

cdr3_nt: TGTGCCAGCAGCCCTGGAGGCGGAGAGACCCAGTACTTC
cdr3_aa: CASSPGGGETQYF
d_call: .
clone_size: .
j_call: TRBJ2-5
v_call: TRBV7-9

cdr3_nt: TGTGCCAGCAGCCAAGAAGGGTCGGCCAGGCGGGGTATGGATGGCTACACCTTC
cdr3_aa: CASSQEGSARRGMDGYTF
d_call: .
clone_size: few
j_call: TRBJ1-2
v_call: TRBV14

cdr3_nt: TGTGCCAGCAGTGTAGGGGGACTTGGAAACACCATATATTTT
cdr3_aa: CASSVGGLGNTIYF
d_call: .
clone_size: .
j_call: TRBJ1-3
v_call: TRBV6-5

cdr3_nt: TGTGCAAGTCGCTTCCCGGCTCGACAGGGCGATGAGCAGTTCTTC
cdr3_aa: CASRFPARQGDEQFF
d_call: .
clone_size: .
j_call: TRBJ2-1
v_call: TRBV12-2

cdr3_nt: TGTGCCAGCAGCTCCTTGGAGATGGCCAACGTCCTGACTTTC
cdr3_aa: CASSSLEMANVLTF
d_call: .
clone_size: .
j_call: TRBJ2-6
v_call: TRBV5-4

cdr3_nt: TGCGCCAGCAGTGACCCGGGACTAGCGACAGATACGCAGTATTTT
cdr3_aa: CASSDPGLATDTQYF
d_call: TRBD2
clone_size: .
j_call: TRBJ2-3
v_call: TRBV10-1

cdr3_nt: TGTGCCAGCAGCAACCCGGGGGGGGCAGCCAAAAACATTCAGTACTTC
cdr3_aa: CASSNPGGAAKNIQYF
d_call: TRBD2
clone_size: .
j_call: TRBJ2-4
v_call: TRBV6-6

cdr3_nt: TGTGCCAGCAGCCGGGAGCGGGTGGGTACGCAGTATTTT
cdr3_aa: CASSRERVGTQYF
d_call: .
clone_size: .
j_call: TRBJ2-3
v_call: TRBV7-7

cdr3_nt: TGTGCCAGCAGCCCCCGGGGGGCCACAGATACGCAGTATTTT
cdr3_aa: CASSPRGATDTQYF
d_call: .
clone_size: .
j_call: TRBJ2-3
v_call: TRBV7-8

cdr3_nt: TGTGCCAGCCTCAGGGTAGGACAGAGGTATGGCTACACCTTC
cdr3_aa: CASLRVGQRYGYTF
d_call: .
clone_size: .
j_call: TRBJ1-2
v_call: TRBV6-1

cdr3_nt: TGTGCCAGCAGCCTCGGGACAGGTCAAGATACGCAGTATTTT
cdr3_aa: CASSLGTGQDTQYF
d_call: TRBD1
clone_size: .
j_call: TRBJ2-3
v_call: TRBV7-6

cdr3_nt: TGCGCCAGCAGCGTCCTGGGCGGACAGAACTACGAGCAGTACTTC
cdr3_aa: CASSVLGGQNYEQYF
d_call: .
clone_size: once
j_call: TRBJ2-7
v_call: TRBV5-1

cdr3_nt: TGCGCCAGCAGCTTGGCGGGGGGGCAGCAGACCACAGATACGCAGTATTTT
cdr3_aa: CASSLAGGQQTTDTQYF
d_call: TRBD2
clone_size: .
j_call: TRBJ2-3
v_call: TRBV5-1

cdr3_nt: TGTGCCAGCAGCCCCGGACAGGTCCACTCACCCCTCCACTTT
cdr3_aa: CASSPGQVHSPLHF
d_call: TRBD1
clone_size: few
j_call: TRBJ1-6
v_call: TRBV5-5

cdr3_nt: TGTGCCAGCAGTACGGGACAGGGGGCTTATTCACCCCTCCACTTT
cdr3_aa: CASSTGQGAYSPLHF
d_call: TRBD1
clone_size: few
j_call: TRBJ1-6
v_call: TRBV6-5

cdr3_nt: TGTGCCACGCCGAGGGCCGAGCAGTACTTC
cdr3_aa: CATPRAEQYF
d_call: .
clone_size: .
j_call: TRBJ2-7
v_call: TRBV27

cdr3_nt: TGCGCCAGCAGCCAAGAGACAGGGACGAACACTGAAGCTTTCTTT
cdr3_aa: CASSQETGTNTEAFF
d_call: TRBD1
clone_size: .
j_call: TRBJ1-1
v_call: TRBV4-1

cdr3_nt: TGTGCCAGCAGCTTGGTACTAGCGGGCCAAGAGACCCAGTACTTC
cdr3_aa: CASSLVLAGQETQYF
d_call: TRBD2
clone_size: many
j_call: TRBJ2-5
v_call: TRBV5-4

cdr3_nt: TGTGCCAGTAGTACCCAGGGACAGGGGATTGCTGGCTACACCTTC
cdr3_aa: CASSTQGQGIAGYTF
d_call: TRBD1
clone_size: .
j_call: TRBJ1-2
v_call: TRBV19

cdr3_nt: TGTGCCATCAGTGAGTCGAGACCGGGAAGAACTGAAGCTTTCTTT
cdr3_aa: CAISESRPGRTEAFF
d_call: .
clone_size: .
j_call: TRBJ1-1
v_call: TRBV10-3

cdr3_nt: TGTGCCAGCAGCTTAGTGAGAGGAAACTATGGCTACACCTTC
cdr3_aa: CASSLVRGNYGYTF
d_call: .
clone_size: .
j_call: TRBJ1-2
v_call: TRBV11-1

cdr3_nt: TGTGCCAGCAGCTTCCAGGGCACAGATACGCAGTATTTT
cdr3_aa: CASSFQGTDTQYF
d_call: .
clone_size: .
j_call: TRBJ2-3
v_call: TRBV5-8

cdr3_nt: TGTGCCAGTAGTCCCCCGGGACAACGAGAGACCCAGTACTTC
cdr3_aa: CASSPPGQRETQYF
d_call: .
clone_size: .
j_call: TRBJ2-5
v_call: TRBV19

cdr3_nt: TGTGCCAGCAGTTACTCTGGGGATACGCAGTATTTT
cdr3_aa: CASSYSGDTQYF
d_call: .
clone_size: once
j_call: TRBJ2-3
v_call: TRBV6-5

cdr3_nt: TGCGCCAGCAGCTCCAGGGGTATGAGCACAGATACGCAGTATTTT
cdr3_aa: CASSSRGMSTDTQYF
d_call: .
clone_size: .
j_call: TRBJ2-3
v_call: TRBV5-1

cdr3_nt: TGTGCCAGCTCACCACGGCCAGGGGACCCCTATGGCTACACCTTC
cdr3_aa: CASSPRPGDPYGYTF
d_call: .
clone_size: .
j_call: TRBJ1-2
v_call: TRBV25-1

cdr3_nt: TGTGCCAGCAGCTTAGACGCCGGGACACGTATTACCTATGGCTACACCTTC
cdr3_aa: CASSLDAGTRITYGYTF
d_call: .
clone_size: .
j_call: TRBJ1-2
v_call: TRBV7-8

cdr3_nt: TGTGCCAGCAGCTTAGCTAGGGGATCCTATGGCTACACCTTC
cdr3_aa: CASSLARGSYGYTF
d_call: .
clone_size: .
j_call: TRBJ1-2
v_call: TRBV7-9

cdr3_nt: TGTGCCAGCAGTTTAACCTACAGGGTCTCGGGCGATGAGCAGTTCTTC
cdr3_aa: CASSLTYRVSGDEQFF
d_call: .
clone_size: few
j_call: TRBJ2-1
v_call: TRBV27

cdr3_nt: TGCGCCAGCAGTGCTACAGGGTCCTACGAGCAGTACTTC
cdr3_aa: CASSATGSYEQYF
d_call: .
clone_size: .
j_call: TRBJ2-7
v_call: TRBV10-1

cdr3_nt: TGTGCCAGCAGCCCCGGGGCTAGCGGGGGGGCCCAAGAGACCCAGTACTTC
cdr3_aa: CASSPGASGGAQETQYF
d_call: TRBD2
clone_size: .
j_call: TRBJ2-5
v_call: TRBV4-2

cdr3_nt: TGTGCCAGCAGTGAAGCTTCCCTAAAGGACAGGGGTTACGAGCAGTACTTC
cdr3_aa: CASSEASLKDRGYEQYF
d_call: TRBD1
clone_size: .
j_call: TRBJ2-7
v_call: TRBV6-1

cdr3_nt: TGTGCCAGCAGCCCACTCCAGTCCACTAGCTCTGGAAACACCATATATTTT
cdr3_aa: CASSPLQSTSSGNTIYF
d_call: .
clone_size: .
j_call: TRBJ1-3
v_call: TRBV7-6

cdr3_nt: TGCGCCAGCAGCCAGCTAGCGGGGGGCACAGATACGCAGTATTTT
cdr3_aa: CASSQLAGGTDTQYF
d_call: TRBD2
clone_size: .
j_call: TRBJ2-3
v_call: TRBV4-1

cdr3_nt: TGTGCCAGCAGTTCACGGCCTAACACTGAAGCTTTCTTT
cdr3_aa: CASSSRPNTEAFF
d_call: .
clone_size: few
j_call: TRBJ1-1
v_call: TRBV6-5

cdr3_nt: TGTGCCAGCAGCCATCAAGACAGGGGGCGGGGAGAAAAACTGTTTTTT
cdr3_aa: CASSHQDRGRGEKLFF
d_call: TRBD1
clone_size: .
j_call: TRBJ1-4
v_call: TRBV13

cdr3_nt: TGCGCCAGCAGCGGGACAGGGGGCGATGAGCAGTTCTTC
cdr3_aa: CASSGTGGDEQFF
d_call: TRBD1
clone_size: .
j_call: TRBJ2-1
v_call: TRBV5-1

cdr3_nt: TGCGCCAGCAGCTTGGTGTACGGGACTGAAGCTTTCTTT
cdr3_aa: CASSLVYGTEAFF
d_call: .
clone_size: .
j_call: TRBJ1-1
v_call: TRBV5-1

cdr3_nt: TGCAGTGCTAGACCGGGGACTGAAGCTTTCTTT
cdr3_aa: CSARPGTEAFF
d_call: .
clone_size: few
j_call: TRBJ1-1
v_call: TRBV20-1

cdr3_nt: TGTGCCAGTAGTATGAAGGAGGGGGAGGAAAAACTGTTTTTT
cdr3_aa: CASSMKEGEEKLFF
d_call: .
clone_size: medium-sized
j_call: TRBJ1-4
v_call: TRBV19

cdr3_nt: TGTGCCAGCAGCTTGGGGGGGGCTAACTATGGCTACACCTTC
cdr3_aa: CASSLGGANYGYTF
d_call: .
clone_size: .
j_call: TRBJ1-2
v_call: TRBV5-4

cdr3_nt: TGTGCCAGCCTTGCTCACTATGGCTACACCTTC
cdr3_aa: CASLAHYGYTF
d_call: .
clone_size: .
j_call: TRBJ1-2
v_call: TRBV6-5

cdr3_nt: TGTGCCAGCAGCCAAGACGGGGGGAGGAACACTGGGGAGCTGTTTTTT
cdr3_aa: CASSQDGGRNTGELFF
d_call: TRBD2
clone_size: .
j_call: TRBJ2-2
v_call: TRBV4-2

cdr3_nt: TGTGCCAGCAGCTTAGGGTGGGGTCAGCCCCAGCATTTT
cdr3_aa: CASSLGWGQPQHF
d_call: .
clone_size: .
j_call: TRBJ1-5
v_call: TRBV7-6

cdr3_nt: TGTGCCAGTAGTATATCCCCAAGAGCAGGGACTGAAGCTTTCTTT
cdr3_aa: CASSISPRAGTEAFF
d_call: .
clone_size: .
j_call: TRBJ1-1
v_call: TRBV19

cdr3_nt: TGTGCCAGCAGCTTGGGGGGGCGGGAGAACACTGAAGCTTTCTTT
cdr3_aa: CASSLGGRENTEAFF
d_call: .
clone_size: .
j_call: TRBJ1-1
v_call: TRBV5-4

cdr3_nt: TGTGCCAGCAGTGAAGGGGTAGCGGGGCCCCGAGAGACCCAGTACTTC
cdr3_aa: CASSEGVAGPRETQYF
d_call: TRBD2
clone_size: .
j_call: TRBJ2-5
v_call: TRBV2

cdr3_nt: TGTGCCAGCAGTTTCCCGTACAATGAGCAGTTCTTC
cdr3_aa: CASSFPYNEQFF
d_call: .
clone_size: few
j_call: TRBJ2-1
v_call: TRBV28

cdr3_nt: TGCGCCAGCAGAAAGAGCTTACAAGAGACCCAGTACTTC
cdr3_aa: CASRKSLQETQYF
d_call: .
clone_size: few
j_call: TRBJ2-5
v_call: TRBV5-1

cdr3_nt: TGTGCCAGCAGTCAAACTCAGGGTGTAGGAGAGACCCAGTACTTC
cdr3_aa: CASSQTQGVGETQYF
d_call: .
clone_size: .
j_call: TRBJ2-5
v_call: TRBV6-5

cdr3_nt: TGCGCCAGCGAACAGGGGGTCCGCGACACCGGGGAGCTGTTTTTT
cdr3_aa: CASEQGVRDTGELFF
d_call: TRBD1
clone_size: .
j_call: TRBJ2-2
v_call: TRBV5-1

cdr3_nt: TGTGCCAGCAGTATACAGGGGGCCCAAGGACAGCCCCAGCATTTT
cdr3_aa: CASSIQGAQGQPQHF
d_call: TRBD1
clone_size: .
j_call: TRBJ1-5
v_call: TRBV2

cdr3_nt: TGTGCCAGCAGTGAAGCTTGGGGACTAGCGGCCTACGAGCAGTACTTC
cdr3_aa: CASSEAWGLAAYEQYF
d_call: TRBD2
clone_size: .
j_call: TRBJ2-7
v_call: TRBV6-1

cdr3_nt: TGTGCCAGCAGCAGCGGCCACGGGACCCCCCACTTT
cdr3_aa: CASSSGHGTPHF
d_call: .
clone_size: .
j_call: TRBJ1-6
v_call: TRBV25-1